This TCR beta chain was sequenced for a study of T cells after yellow fever vaccination. This clonotype was observed at least ten times. Its antigen is unidentified. Notes on the study in general: A small proportion of clonotypes was detected in both the CD4 and CD8 compartments. The secondary response was weaker, and its peak arrived faster, on day 5 versus 15. Primary-vaccination clones mostly resurfaced post-booster (96% CD4, approximately 90% CD8).

The germline gives CDR1 ENHRY, CDR2 SYGVKD. This CDR3 is 14 amino acids long. Trimming took off 4 bases at V and 4 bases at J, with 12 bases between the two ends. It was through 5'RACE template switching that TCR cDNA was made, with a universal primer site and UMIs added. TCRdb fed the 5' RACE reads into MiXCR, producing one record per CDR3 protein. Of more than 90,000 distinct CDR3 sequences listed, roughly 7.2% are singletons. The chain is built from TRBV10-3 and TRBJ2-3; D tentatively reads TRBD1 or TRBD2 (5 bases each). The source of this sequence is a man younger than 30 who received the YFV17D yellow fever vaccine. Sequenced material: CD4+ T cells sorted from PBMCs, taken more than 40 days after the first yellow fever vaccination. CDR3 sequence reads: CAISGFGASDTQYF. The CDR3 DNA reads as TGTGCCATCAGTGGTTTCGGGGCCTCAGATACGCAGTATTTT.